The clone carrying this T cell receptor beta chain occurred once. No antigen is known for it. Germline V gives CDR1 SGHDN, CDR2 FVKESK. The CDR3 is made up of 13 amino acids. Trimming cost V 2 bases and J 11 bases; bases outside gene matches: 5. The data were taken from a study of monozygotic twins with cystic fibrosis. Study as a whole: With about 15 PCR cycles, barcoded libraries came from about 3 micrograms of fragmented DNA.

Clones were read by immunoSEQ multiplex PCR, and TCRdb kept only the in-frame ones, dropping some. This repertoire shows tens of thousands of clones, roughly 97% found once; its top ten account for under 3%. Overall study findings and caveats: The repertoire was suggested to be naive-dominated, clonality median around 0.0095. Co-twins had the most similar V usage for 13 of 16 pairs, J for 8.

The sequenced sample consisted of blood. This TCR came from a girl aged 2-9 years with cystic fibrosis. V usage is TRBV14 and J usage is TRBJ2-1; 8 bases are a match to TRBD1. The DNA for the CDR3 is TGTGCCAGCAGCCAATGGACAGGGATGAAGCAGTTCTTC. This sequence encodes CASSQWTGMKQFF.